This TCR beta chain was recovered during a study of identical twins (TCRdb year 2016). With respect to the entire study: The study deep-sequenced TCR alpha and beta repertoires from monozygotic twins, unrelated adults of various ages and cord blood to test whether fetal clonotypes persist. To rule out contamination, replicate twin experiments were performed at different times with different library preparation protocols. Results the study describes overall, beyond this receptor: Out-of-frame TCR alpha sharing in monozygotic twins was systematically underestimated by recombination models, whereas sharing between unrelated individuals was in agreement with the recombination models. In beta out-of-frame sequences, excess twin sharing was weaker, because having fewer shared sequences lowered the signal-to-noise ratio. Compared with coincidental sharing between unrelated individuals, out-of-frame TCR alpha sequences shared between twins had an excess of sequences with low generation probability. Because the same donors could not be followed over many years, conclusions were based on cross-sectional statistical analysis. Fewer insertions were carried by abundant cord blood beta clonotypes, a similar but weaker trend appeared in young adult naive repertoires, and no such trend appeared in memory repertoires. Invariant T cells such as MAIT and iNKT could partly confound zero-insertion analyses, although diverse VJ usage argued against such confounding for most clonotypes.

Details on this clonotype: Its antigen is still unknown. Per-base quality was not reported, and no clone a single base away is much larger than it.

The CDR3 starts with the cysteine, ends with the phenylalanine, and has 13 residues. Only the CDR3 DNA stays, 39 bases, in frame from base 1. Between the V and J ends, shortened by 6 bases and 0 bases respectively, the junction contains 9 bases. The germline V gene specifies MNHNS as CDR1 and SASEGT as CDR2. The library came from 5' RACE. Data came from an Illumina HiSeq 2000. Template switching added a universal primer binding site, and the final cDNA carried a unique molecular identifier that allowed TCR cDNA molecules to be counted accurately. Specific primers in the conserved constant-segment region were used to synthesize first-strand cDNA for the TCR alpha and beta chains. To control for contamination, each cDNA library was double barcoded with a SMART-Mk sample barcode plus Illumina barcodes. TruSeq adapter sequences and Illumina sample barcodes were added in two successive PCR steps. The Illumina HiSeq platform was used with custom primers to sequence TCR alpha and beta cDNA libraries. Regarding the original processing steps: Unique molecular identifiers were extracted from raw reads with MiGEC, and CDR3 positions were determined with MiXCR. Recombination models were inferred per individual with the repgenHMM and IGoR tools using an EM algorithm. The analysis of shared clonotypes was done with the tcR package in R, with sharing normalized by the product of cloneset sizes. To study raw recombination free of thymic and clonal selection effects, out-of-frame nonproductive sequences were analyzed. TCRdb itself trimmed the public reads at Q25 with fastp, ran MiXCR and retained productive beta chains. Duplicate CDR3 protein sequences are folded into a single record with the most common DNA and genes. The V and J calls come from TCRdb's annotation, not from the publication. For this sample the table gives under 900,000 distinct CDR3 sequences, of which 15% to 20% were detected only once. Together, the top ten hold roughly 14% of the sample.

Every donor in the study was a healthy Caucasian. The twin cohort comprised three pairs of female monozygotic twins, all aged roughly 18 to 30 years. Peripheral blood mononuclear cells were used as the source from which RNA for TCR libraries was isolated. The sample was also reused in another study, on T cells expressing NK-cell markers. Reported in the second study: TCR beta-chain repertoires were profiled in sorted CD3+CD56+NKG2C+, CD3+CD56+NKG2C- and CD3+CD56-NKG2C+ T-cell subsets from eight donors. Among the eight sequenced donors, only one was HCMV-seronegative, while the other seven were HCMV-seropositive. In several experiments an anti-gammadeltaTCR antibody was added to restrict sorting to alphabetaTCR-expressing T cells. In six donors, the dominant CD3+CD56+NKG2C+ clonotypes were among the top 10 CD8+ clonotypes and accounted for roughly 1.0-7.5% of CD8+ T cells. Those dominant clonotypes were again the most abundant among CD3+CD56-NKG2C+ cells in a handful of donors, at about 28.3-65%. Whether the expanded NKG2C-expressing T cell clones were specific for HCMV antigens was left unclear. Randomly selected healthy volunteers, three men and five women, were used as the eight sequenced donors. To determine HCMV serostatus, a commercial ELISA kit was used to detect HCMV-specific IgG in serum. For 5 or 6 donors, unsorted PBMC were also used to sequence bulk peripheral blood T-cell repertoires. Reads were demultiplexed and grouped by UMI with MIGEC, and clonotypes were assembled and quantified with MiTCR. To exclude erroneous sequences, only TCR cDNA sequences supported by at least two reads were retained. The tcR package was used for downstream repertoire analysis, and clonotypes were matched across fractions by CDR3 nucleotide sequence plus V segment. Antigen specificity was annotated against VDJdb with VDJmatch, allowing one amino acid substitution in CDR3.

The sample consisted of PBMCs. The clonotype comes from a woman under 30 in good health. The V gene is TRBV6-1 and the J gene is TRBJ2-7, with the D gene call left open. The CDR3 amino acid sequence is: CASRPGRSYEQYF. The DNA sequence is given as TGTGCCAGCAGACCTGGCCGCTCCTACGAGCAGTACTTC.